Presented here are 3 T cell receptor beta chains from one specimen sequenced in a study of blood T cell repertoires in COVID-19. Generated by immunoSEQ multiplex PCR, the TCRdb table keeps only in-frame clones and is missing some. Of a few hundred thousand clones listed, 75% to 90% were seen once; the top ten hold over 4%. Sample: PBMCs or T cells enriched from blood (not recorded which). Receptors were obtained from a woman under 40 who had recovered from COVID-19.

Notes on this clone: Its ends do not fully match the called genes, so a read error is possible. CDR3 sequence reads: CASSLGLGRFDEQFF. CDR3 DNA: TGTGCTAGCAGCTTGGGACTAGGGAGGTTCGATGAGCAGTTCTTC. The chain links TRBV7-7 to TRBJ2-1; 8 bases align to TRBD2. The CDR3 totals 15 residues. CDR1 and CDR2 (germline): SSHAT, FNYEAQ (reference sequence).

The CDR3 DNA is TGTGCCAGCAGCTTGGGTGGCAGGGCGAACACTGAAGCTTTCTTT. It encodes CASSLGGRANTEAFF. The genes are TRBV5-6 and TRBJ1-1; tentative D call: TRBD1 (5 bases). The CDR3 is made up of 15 amino acids. Trimming stripped 0 bases from V and 1 base from J, with 10 bases between. The V gene's germline CDR1 is SGHDT and CDR2 YYEEEE.

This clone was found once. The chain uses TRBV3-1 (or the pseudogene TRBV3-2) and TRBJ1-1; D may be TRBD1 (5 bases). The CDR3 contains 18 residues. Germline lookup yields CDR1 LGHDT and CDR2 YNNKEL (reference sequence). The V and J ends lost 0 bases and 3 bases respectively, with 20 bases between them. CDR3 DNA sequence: TGTGCCAGCAGCCAAGAATTGGACACCCCTAAGATTTACACTGAAGCTTTCTTT. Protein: CASSQELDTPKIYTEAFF.